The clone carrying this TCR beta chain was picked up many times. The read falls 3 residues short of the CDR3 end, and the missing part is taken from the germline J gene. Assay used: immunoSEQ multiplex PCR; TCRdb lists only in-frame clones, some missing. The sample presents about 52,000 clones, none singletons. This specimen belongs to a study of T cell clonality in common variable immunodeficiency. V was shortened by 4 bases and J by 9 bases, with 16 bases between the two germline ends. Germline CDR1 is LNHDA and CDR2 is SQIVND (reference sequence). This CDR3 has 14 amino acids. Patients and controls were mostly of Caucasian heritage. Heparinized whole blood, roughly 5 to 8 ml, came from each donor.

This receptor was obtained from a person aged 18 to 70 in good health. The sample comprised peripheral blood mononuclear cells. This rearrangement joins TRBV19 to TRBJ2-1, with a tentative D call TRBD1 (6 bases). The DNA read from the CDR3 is TGTGCCAGTAGTACTCCGAGGACAGATGGTGAG. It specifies CASSTPRTDGE. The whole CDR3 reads CASSTPRTDGEQFF.